Listed below are T cell receptor beta chains from one sample, sequenced in a study of memory CD4+ T cells and cytomegalovirus serostatus. Assay used: immunoSEQ multiplex PCR; TCRdb lists only in-frame clones, some missing. The sample has about 41,000 clones, 76% seen once. The sequencing sample was made of memory CD4+ T cells from blood. The receptors were gathered from an adult in good health and CMV-seronegative. The CDR3 runs from the conserved cysteine through the conserved F or W. For some rows the clone size is stated as once, few or many, or as a class when expanded; others skip it.

>TRBJ2-7|TRBV27|-
CASSLGGPDYEQYF
>TRBJ2-1|TRBV7-2|-
CASSRQTNNEQFF
>TRBJ2-2|TRBV11-3|-
CASSQQRTGELFF
>TRBJ1-1|TRBV6-5|few
CASRTREEAFF
>TRBJ2-2|TRBV5-1|-
CASSGQGVGELFF
>TRBJ2-7|TRBV20-1|-
CSASRADEQYF
>TRBJ2-4|TRBV14|-
CASSQQPGAKNIQYF
>TRBJ1-2|TRBV5-6|once
CASSYIGGRNYGYTF
>TRBJ1-2|TRBV2|-
CASSRNRGDYGYTF
>TRBJ1-2|TRBV4-3|few
CASSLLRDRDGYTF
>TRBJ2-3|TRBV7-9|-
CASSLSADTQYF
>TRBJ2-7|TRBV5-1|-
CASSITDRAGEQYF
>TRBJ2-5|TRBV6-1|-
CASRSWDRGAQYF
>TRBJ2-5|TRBV5-1|-
CASSVSETQYF
>TRBJ2-3|TRBV7-2|-
CASRRGGTDTQYF
>TRBJ1-1|TRBV7-2|once
CASSRWQNTEAFF
>TRBJ2-3|TRBV7-5|-
CARSPPQKTIGTTDTQYF
>TRBJ2-3|TRBV15|-
CATSRGSPTDTQYF
>TRBJ2-5|TRBV5-6|-
CASSAGEGKTQYF